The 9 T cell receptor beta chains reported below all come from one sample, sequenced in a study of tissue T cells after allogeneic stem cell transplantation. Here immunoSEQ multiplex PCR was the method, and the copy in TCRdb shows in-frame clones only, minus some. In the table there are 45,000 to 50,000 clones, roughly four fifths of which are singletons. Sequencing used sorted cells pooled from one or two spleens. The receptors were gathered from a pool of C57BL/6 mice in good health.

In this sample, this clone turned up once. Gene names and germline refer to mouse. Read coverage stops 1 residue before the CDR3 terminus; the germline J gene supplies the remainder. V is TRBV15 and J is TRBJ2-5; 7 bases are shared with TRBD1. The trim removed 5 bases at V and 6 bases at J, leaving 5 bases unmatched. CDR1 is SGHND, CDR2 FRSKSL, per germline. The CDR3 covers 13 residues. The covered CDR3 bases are TGTGCCAGCAGTAGACAGGGAACGGACACCCAGTAC. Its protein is CASSRQGTDTQY. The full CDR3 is CASSRQGTDTQYF.

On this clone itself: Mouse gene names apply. CDR3 sequence reads: CASSFRDRDAEQFF. The part of the CDR3 DNA that was read is TGTGCCAGCAGCTTCCGGGACAGGGATGCTGAGCAGTTC. The V gene is TRBV3, the J gene TRBJ2-1; 9 nucleotides align to TRBD1. The CDR3 end lies 1 residue beyond the end of the read and is filled in from the germline J gene. J lost 5 bases, V lost 3 bases, and 2 bases had no gene match. This CDR3 is built from 14 residues. The germline gives CDR1 SNHLY, CDR2 FYNGKV (reference sequence).

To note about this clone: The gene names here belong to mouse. The covered CDR3 bases are TGTGCCAGCAGCCCCCGCGGGGGCGACAACGAAAGATTATTT. The encoded protein is CASSPRGGDNERLF. The CDR3 in full is CASSPRGGDNERLFF. This chain links TRBV5 with TRBJ1-4, with a weak D call TRBD1 (6 bases). The read ends 1 residue shy of where the CDR3 ends; the end is completed using the germline J gene. The CDR3 spans 15 residues. The germline CDR1 and CDR2 sequences are LGHNA and YNLKQL (reference sequence). V was cut by 4 bases and J by 4 bases, with 13 bases left in between.

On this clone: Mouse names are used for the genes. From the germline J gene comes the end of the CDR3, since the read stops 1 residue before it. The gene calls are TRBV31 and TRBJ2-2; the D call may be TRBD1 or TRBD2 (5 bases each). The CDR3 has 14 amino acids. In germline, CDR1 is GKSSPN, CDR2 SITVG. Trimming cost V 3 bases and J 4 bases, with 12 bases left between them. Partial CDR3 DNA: TGTGCCTGGAGCCGAGGGGCGGGCACCGGGCAGCTCTAC. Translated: CAWSRGAGTGQLY. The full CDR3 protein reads CAWSRGAGTGQLYF.

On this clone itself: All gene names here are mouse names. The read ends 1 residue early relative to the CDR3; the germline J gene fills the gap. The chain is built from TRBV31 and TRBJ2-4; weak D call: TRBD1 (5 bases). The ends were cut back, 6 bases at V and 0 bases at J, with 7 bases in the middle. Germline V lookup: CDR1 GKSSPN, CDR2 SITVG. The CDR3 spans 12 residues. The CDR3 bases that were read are TGTGCCTGTCAGGGTAGTCAAAACACCTTGTAC. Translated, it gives CACQGSQNTLY. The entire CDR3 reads CACQGSQNTLYF. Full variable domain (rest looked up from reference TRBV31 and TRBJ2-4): AQTIHQWPVAEIKAVGSPLSLGCTIKGKSSPNLYWYWQATGGTLQQLFYSITVGQVESVVQLNLSASRPKDDQFILSTEKLLLSHSGFYLCACQGSQNTLYFGAGTRLSVL.

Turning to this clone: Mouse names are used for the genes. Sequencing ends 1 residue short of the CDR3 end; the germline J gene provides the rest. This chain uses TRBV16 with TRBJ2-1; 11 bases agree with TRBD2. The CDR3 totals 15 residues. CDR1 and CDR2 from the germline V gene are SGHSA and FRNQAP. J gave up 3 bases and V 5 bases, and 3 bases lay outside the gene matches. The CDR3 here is CASSPGLGAYAEQFF. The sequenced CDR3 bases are TGTGCAAGCAGCCCGGGACTGGGGGCCTATGCTGAGCAGTTC.

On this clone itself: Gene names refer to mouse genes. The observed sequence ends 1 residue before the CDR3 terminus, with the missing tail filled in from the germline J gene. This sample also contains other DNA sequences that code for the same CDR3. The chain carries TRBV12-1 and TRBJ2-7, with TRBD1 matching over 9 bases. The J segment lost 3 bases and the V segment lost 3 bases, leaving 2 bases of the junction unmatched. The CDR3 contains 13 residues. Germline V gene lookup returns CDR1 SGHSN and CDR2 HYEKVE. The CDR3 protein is CASSLTGGYEQYF. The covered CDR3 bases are TGTGCCAGCTCTTTGACAGGGGGCTATGAACAGTAC. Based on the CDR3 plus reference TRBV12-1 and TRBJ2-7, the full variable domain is DSGVVQSPRHIIKEKGGRSVLTCIPISGHSNVVWYQQTLGKELKFLIQHYEKVERDKGFLPSRFSVQQFDDYHSEMNMSALELEDSAMYFCASSLTGGYEQYFGPGTRLTVL.

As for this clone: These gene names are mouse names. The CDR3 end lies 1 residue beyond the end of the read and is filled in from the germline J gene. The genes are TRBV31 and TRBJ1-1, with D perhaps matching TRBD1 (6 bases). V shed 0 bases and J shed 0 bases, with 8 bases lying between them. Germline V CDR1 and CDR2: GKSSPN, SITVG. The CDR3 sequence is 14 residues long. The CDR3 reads CAWSLGTTNTEVFF. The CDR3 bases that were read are TGTGCCTGGAGTCTAGGGACAACAAACACAGAAGTCTTC.

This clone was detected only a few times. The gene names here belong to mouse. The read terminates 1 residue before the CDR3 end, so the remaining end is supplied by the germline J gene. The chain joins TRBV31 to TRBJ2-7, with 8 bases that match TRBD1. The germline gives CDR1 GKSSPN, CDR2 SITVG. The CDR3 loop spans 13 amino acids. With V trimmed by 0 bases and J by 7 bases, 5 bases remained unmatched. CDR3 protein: CAWSLQGAGEQYF. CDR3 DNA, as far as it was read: TGTGCCTGGAGTCTGCAGGGGGCAGGGGAACAGTAC.